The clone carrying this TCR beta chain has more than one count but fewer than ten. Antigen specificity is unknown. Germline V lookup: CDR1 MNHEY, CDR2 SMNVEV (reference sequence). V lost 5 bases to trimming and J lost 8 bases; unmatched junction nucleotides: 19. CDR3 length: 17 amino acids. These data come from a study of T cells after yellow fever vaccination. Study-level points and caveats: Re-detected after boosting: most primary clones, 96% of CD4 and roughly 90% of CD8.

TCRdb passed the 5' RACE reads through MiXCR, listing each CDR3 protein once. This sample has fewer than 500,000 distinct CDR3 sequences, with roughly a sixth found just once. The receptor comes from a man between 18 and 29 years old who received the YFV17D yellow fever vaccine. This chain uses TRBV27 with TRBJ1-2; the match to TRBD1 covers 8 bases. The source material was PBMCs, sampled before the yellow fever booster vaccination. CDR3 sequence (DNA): TGTGCCAGCAGTCCCCATTACGTCCCCCGGACAGGGATGGGCTACACCTTC. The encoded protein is CASSPHYVPRTGMGYTF.